This TCR beta chain is drawn from a study of Graves' ophthalmopathy and Graves' hyperthyroidism. Study-level background: Peripheral blood was gathered at first diagnosis, ahead of any treatment whatsoever. Study conclusions and caveats: Most expanded clonotypes in thyroid above 0.001 frequency also showed up in blood. The study's model predicted ophthalmopathy progression at 70.59% sensitivity and about 72% specificity.

This clonotype was counted many times. Its cognate antigen is unknown. RNA transcripts were the source from which TCR beta CDR3 regions were amplified. An initial RT-PCR round employing HTBI primers preceded a second-round multiplex PCR. TCRdb fed the multiplex PCR reads into MiXCR, producing one record per CDR3 protein. The data hold approximately 330,000 distinct CDR3 sequences, with 15% to 20% observed a single time. Trimming left V 4 bases short and J 5 bases short, with 17 bases between. The V gene's germline CDR1 is LGHDT and CDR2 YNNKEL (reference sequence). The CDR3 sequence is 15 residues long.

The V and J genes are TRBV3-1 and TRBJ1-1; D is unresolved. This receptor was identified in an adult man with Graves' ophthalmopathy. Specimen: peripheral blood. The CDR3 coding sequence is TGTGCCAGCAGCCCCTTTCACGGTGGGAGAACTGAAGCTTTCTTT. Residues: CASSPFHGGRTEAFF.